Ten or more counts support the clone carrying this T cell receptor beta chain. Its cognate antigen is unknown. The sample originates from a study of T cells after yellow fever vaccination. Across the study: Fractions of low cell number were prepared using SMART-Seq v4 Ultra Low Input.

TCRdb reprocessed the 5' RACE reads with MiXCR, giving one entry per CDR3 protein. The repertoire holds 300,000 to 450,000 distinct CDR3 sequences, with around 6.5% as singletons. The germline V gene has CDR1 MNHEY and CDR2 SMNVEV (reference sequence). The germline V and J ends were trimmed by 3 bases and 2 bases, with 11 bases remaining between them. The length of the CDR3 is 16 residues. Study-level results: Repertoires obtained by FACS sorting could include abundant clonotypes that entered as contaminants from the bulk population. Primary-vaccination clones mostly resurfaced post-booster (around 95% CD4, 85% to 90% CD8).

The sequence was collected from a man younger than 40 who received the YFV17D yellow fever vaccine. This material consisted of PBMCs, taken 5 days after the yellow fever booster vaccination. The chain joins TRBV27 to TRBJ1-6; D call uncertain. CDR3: CASSFVSGTYNSPLHF. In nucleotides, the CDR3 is TGTGCCAGCAGTTTTGTGAGTGGGACCTATAATTCACCCCTCCACTTT.